The T cell receptor beta chain under discussion was sequenced for a study of OX40 agonist ivuxolimab in advanced cancers. Study context: Patients receiving dose escalation had hepatocellular carcinoma, melanoma, renal cell or head and neck cancer. One hepatocellular carcinoma and two cutaneous melanoma patients partially responded.

Trimming pared 4 bases from V and 7 bases from J, leaving 16 bases between. This CDR3 is 14 amino acids long. Germline V lookup: CDR1 LNHDA, CDR2 SQIVND (reference sequence). Exclusion of a patient followed from autoimmune disease history or systemic immunosuppression. Baseline, cycle 4 day 1, and cycle 7 day 1 were the blood sampling points. Some clones are missing from TCRdb's copy, which holds only in-frame ones; the method was immunoSEQ multiplex PCR. This table has more than 60,000 clones, around 81% appearing once. The sequence was collected from an adult with an advanced solid tumor such as melanoma, head and neck, liver or kidney cancer. Source: CD4+ or CD8+ T cells sorted from blood, taken in a trial of the OX40 agonist ivuxolimab. The genes are TRBV19 and TRBJ1-2; D gene uncertain. The CDR3 region has the DNA TGTGCCAGTAGTACCCAGTCGGGCGTCTTTGGCTACACCTTC. It codes for CASSTQSGVFGYTF.